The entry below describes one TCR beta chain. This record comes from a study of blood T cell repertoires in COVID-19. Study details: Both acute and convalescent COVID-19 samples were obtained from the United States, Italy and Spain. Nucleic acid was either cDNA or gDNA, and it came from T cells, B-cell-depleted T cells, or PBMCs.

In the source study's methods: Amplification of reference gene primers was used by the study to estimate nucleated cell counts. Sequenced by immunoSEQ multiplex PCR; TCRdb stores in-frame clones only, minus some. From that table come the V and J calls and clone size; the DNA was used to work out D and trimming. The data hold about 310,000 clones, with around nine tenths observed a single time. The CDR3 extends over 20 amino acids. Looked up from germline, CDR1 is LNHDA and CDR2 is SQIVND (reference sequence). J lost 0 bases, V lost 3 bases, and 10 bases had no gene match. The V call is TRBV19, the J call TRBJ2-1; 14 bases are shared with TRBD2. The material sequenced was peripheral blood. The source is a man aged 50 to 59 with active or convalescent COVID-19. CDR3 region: CASSIGRSGTSGSSYNEQFF. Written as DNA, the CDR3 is TGTGCCAGTAGTATTGGGAGATCCGGGACTAGCGGGAGCTCCTACAATGAGCAGTTCTTC.